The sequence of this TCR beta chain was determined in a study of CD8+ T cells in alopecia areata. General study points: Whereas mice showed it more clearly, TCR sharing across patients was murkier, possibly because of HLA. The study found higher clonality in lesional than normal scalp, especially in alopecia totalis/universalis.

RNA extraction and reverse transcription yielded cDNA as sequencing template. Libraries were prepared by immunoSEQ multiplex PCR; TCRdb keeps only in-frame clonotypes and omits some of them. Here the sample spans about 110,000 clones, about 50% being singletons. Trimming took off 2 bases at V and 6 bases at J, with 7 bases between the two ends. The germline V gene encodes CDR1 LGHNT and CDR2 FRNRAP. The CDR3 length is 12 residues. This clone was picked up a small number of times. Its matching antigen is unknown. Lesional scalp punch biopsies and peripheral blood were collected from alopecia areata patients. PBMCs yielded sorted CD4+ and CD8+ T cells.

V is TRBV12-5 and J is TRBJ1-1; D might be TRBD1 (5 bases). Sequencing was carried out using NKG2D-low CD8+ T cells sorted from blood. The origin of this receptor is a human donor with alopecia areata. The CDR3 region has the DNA TGTGCTAGTGGTTTGCTGGGGGCTGAAGCTTTCTTT. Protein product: CASGLLGAEAFF.